This entry lists 31 T cell receptor beta chains sequenced from one sample in a study of T-cell memory formation after mild COVID-19. TCRdb ran MiXCR on the 5' RACE reads and lists one entry per CDR3 protein. The sample lists 100,000 to 120,000 distinct CDR3 sequences, 22% occurring once. The material sequenced was PBMCs or a T cell subset sorted from them (not recorded which). The receptor source for this set is a man younger than 35 who had mild COVID-19 (a few samples of this study predate the infection). Cell type and time point are not known.

In this sample, this clonotype turned up many times. This chain links TRBV4-1 with TRBJ2-5; D gene unclear. V was pared by 1 base and J by 0 bases, with 6 bases between. Germline CDR1 MGHRA, CDR2 YSYEKL. CDR3 length: 14 residues. CDR3 residues: CASSQVGYQETQYF. The CDR3 coding sequence is TGCGCCAGCAGCCAAGTAGGGTACCAAGAGACCCAGTACTTC.

The chain employs TRBV27 and TRBJ2-7, with TRBD1 as a possible D gene (5 bases). Germline V gene data show CDR1 as MNHEY and CDR2 as SMNVEV (reference sequence). The CDR3 totals 13 residues. With 6 bases removed from V and 3 bases from J, the gap between germline ends came to 12 bases. As DNA, the CDR3 is TGTGCCAGCAGCCTTCGTAGGGGCTACGAGCAGTACTTC. This encodes CASSLRRGYEQYF.

The chain carries TRBV5-4 and TRBJ2-1; 9 positions match TRBD2. The germline gives CDR1 SGHNT, CDR2 YYREEE (reference sequence). This CDR3 spans 14 amino acids. V lost 2 bases, J lost 8 bases, and 5 bases stayed unmatched. In DNA, the CDR3 is TGTGCCAGCAGCTTTGCGGGGGGGTCCGATGAGCAGTTCTTC. It encodes CASSFAGGSDEQFF.

This CDR3 reads CASSPSGGAQETQYF. The CDR3 coding sequence is TGTGCCAGCAGCCCCAGCGGGGGGGCGCAAGAGACCCAGTACTTC. The chain combines TRBV7-3 with TRBJ2-5, with 10 bases identical to TRBD2. The CDR3 runs to 15 residues. V shed 5 bases, J shed 2 bases, and the junction held 5 bases outside the gene matches. Germline V gene lookup returns CDR1 SGHTA and CDR2 FQGTGA.

This clonotype was observed a handful of times. The chain combines TRBV7-2 with TRBJ2-5; the match to TRBD2 covers 12 bases. The CDR3 has 15 amino acids. V was pared by 1 base and J by 5 bases, with 2 bases of the junction left unmatched. Germline V gene lookup returns CDR1 SGHTA and CDR2 FQGNSA. The CDR3 DNA sequence: TGTGCCAGCAGCTTAGACGGGACTAGCGGGGAGACCCAGTACTTC. Its protein is CASSLDGTSGETQYF.

This clonotype was counted a few times. The genes are TRBV6-5 and TRBJ2-7; perhaps TRBD1 as D (6 bases). V lost 5 bases and J lost 6, with 14 bases in between. This CDR3 is built from 13 residues. The germline V gene has CDR1 MNHEY and CDR2 SVGAGI. The CDR3: CASSQTGPIEQYF. CDR3 sequence (DNA): TGTGCCAGCAGTCAGACAGGCCCCATCGAGCAGTACTTC.

This clonotype occurred a few times. The chain couples TRBV6-2 or TRBV6-3 to TRBJ1-6, with D possibly matching TRBD1 (5 bases). CDR1 is MNHEY, CDR2 SVGEGT, per germline. This CDR3 spans 14 amino acids. The germline V and J ends were trimmed by 5 bases and 10 bases, with 15 bases remaining between them. This CDR3 reads CASSPSGRGSPLHF. The CDR3 nucleotides read TGTGCCAGCAGTCCCTCAGGGAGGGGATCACCCCTCCACTTT.

The chain is built from TRBV7-3 and TRBJ2-1; D remains unclear. The germline V gene has CDR1 SGHTA and CDR2 FQGTGA. CDR3 length: 16 residues. Trimming took 5 bases from V and 1 from J, leaving 15 bases between them. For the CDR3, the DNA is TGTGCCAGCAGCCCCTCGCTTAGCCCGTCCTACAATGAGCAGTTCTTC. This translates into CASSPSLSPSYNEQFF.

Only a few counts were recorded for this clonotype. The gene calls are TRBV11-2 and TRBJ2-2; 10 bases fit TRBD2. CDR3 length equals 15 residues. The germline CDR1 and CDR2 sequences are SGHAT and FQNNGV. The junction had 7 bases not matched to a gene; V was cut back by 5 bases and J by 7 bases. CDR3 residues: CASSVERGGIGELFF. CDR3 bases: TGTGCCAGCAGCGTCGAGCGGGGGGGTATCGGGGAGCTGTTTTTT.

The chain employs TRBV7-3 and TRBJ2-5; tentative D call: TRBD1 (6 bases). The CDR3 runs to 15 residues. V was pared by 5 bases and J by 0 bases, with 13 bases between. Germline CDR1 SGHTA, CDR2 FQGTGA. CDR3 in amino acids: CASSPTGIYQETQYF. Written as DNA, the CDR3 is TGTGCCAGCAGCCCCACAGGGATCTACCAAGAGACCCAGTACTTC.

The chain is built from TRBV4-3 and TRBJ1-3; unclear D gene. The germline V gene encodes CDR1 LGHNA and CDR2 YSLEER. There are 13 residues in the CDR3. Between the trimmed V and J ends, which lost 5 bases and 2 bases, there was a span of 7 bases. The CDR3 region has the DNA TGCGCCAGCAGCTTGGAGCCTGGAAACACCATATATTTT. It specifies CASSLEPGNTIYF.

The table lists this clonotype with a few counts. This sequence joins TRBV7-8 and TRBJ2-3; 8 nucleotides align to TRBD2. The CDR3 is 15 amino acids. Germline V gene data show CDR1 as SGHVS and CDR2 as FQNEAQ. V lost 5 bases and J lost 1; bases outside the gene matches: 5. CDR3 nucleotides: TGTGCCAGCAGCCACAGCGGGGGAGGCACAGATACGCAGTATTTT. Translating gives CASSHSGGGTDTQYF.

V gene TRBV10-3 combines with J gene TRBJ2-7, with a tentative D call TRBD1 (6 bases). The CDR3 has 13 residues. V lost 6 bases and J lost 3, with 12 bases in between. Germline V CDR1 and CDR2: ENHRY, SYGVKD. CDR3 loop: CAIRGGQNYEQYF. The DNA for the CDR3 is TGTGCCATCAGGGGCGGACAGAACTACGAGCAGTACTTC.

This chain joins TRBV5-1 and TRBJ2-1; 12 nucleotides agree with TRBD2. The CDR3 has 19 amino acids. Germline V lookup: CDR1 SGHRS, CDR2 YFSETQ. The J segment lost 4 bases and the V segment lost 2 bases, leaving 13 bases of the junction unmatched. The CDR3 region is CASSFTSGGSAPLYNEQFF. The CDR3 DNA reads TGCGCCAGCAGCTTCACTAGCGGGGGGTCGGCTCCTTTATACAATGAGCAGTTCTTC.

This sequence joins TRBV20-1 and TRBJ2-7, with D possibly being TRBD1 (8 bases). The CDR3 sequence is 15 residues long. Trimming removed 5 bases at V and 2 bases at J, with 19 bases between. Per germline, CDR1 DFQATT and CDR2 SNEGSKA (reference sequence). CDR3 region: CSAPETQGGTYEQYF. CDR3 nucleotides: TGCAGTGCTCCCGAGACACAGGGGGGGACCTACGAGCAGTACTTC.

Only a few counts were recorded for this clonotype. The chain links TRBV11-2 to TRBJ2-5; 11 bases match TRBD1. The V gene end was trimmed by 1 base and the J gene end by 5 bases; junction bases not matched to a gene: 3. The CDR3 covers 15 residues. The V gene's germline CDR1 is SGHAT and CDR2 FQNNGV. CDR3 sequence: CASSLGTGGGETQYF. DNA for the CDR3: TGTGCCAGCAGCTTAGGGACAGGGGGCGGTGAGACCCAGTACTTC.

The chain uses TRBV20-1 and TRBJ1-1; a possible D gene is TRBD1 (5 bases). Germline values: CDR1 DFQATT, CDR2 SNEGSKA (reference sequence). This CDR3 is built from 13 residues. Between the trimmed V and J ends, which lost 6 bases and 1 base, there was a span of 12 bases. CDR3 region: CSATGRENTEAFF. CDR3 DNA: TGCAGTGCAACGGGACGGGAGAACACTGAAGCTTTCTTT.

This clonotype was detected only a few times. V usage is TRBV7-9 and J usage is TRBJ2-7; 7 positions agree with TRBD1. Germline V gene sequence: CDR1 SEHNR, CDR2 FQNEAQ (reference sequence). V lost 5 bases, J lost 2 bases, and 3 bases stayed unmatched. This CDR3 is 13 amino acids long. The CDR3 DNA follows: TGTGCCAGCAGCCTAGACAGGGCCTACGAGCAGTACGTC. Amino acid sequence: CASSLDRAYEQYV.

V is TRBV12-3 or TRBV12-4 and J is TRBJ1-6; the match to TRBD1 covers 8 bases. CDR3 length equals 15 residues. The J segment lost 10 bases and the V segment lost 7 bases, leaving 12 bases of the junction unmatched. CDR3 sequence: CASNSEGQGASPLHF. CDR3 in DNA: TGTGCCAGCAACTCTGAGGGGCAGGGGGCCTCACCCCTCCACTTT.

This clonotype has a handful of counts. The V and J genes are TRBV5-1 and TRBJ2-5; 11 bases map to TRBD1. The V gene end was trimmed by 8 bases and the J gene end by 5 bases; junction bases not matched to a gene: 11. The CDR3 consists of 15 residues. CDR1 and CDR2 from the germline V gene are SGHRS and YFSETQ. The CDR3 reads CASTSGTGGIETQYF. CDR3 DNA: TGCGCCAGTACCTCCGGGACAGGGGGTATTGAGACCCAGTACTTC.

A few counts support this clonotype. The rearrangement joins TRBV11-2 to TRBJ1-2, with TRBD1 identical over 9 bases. The trim removed 5 bases at V and 8 bases at J, leaving 12 bases unmatched. Germline V gene sequence: CDR1 SGHAT, CDR2 FQNNGV. The CDR3 length is 15 residues. This chain's CDR3 is CASSVNPGQGSGYTF. The CDR3, as DNA: TGTGCCAGCAGCGTAAACCCGGGACAGGGAAGCGGCTACACCTTC.

Ten or more counts support this clonotype. This chain uses TRBV11-2 with TRBJ2-3; 10 bases map to TRBD2. The CDR3 length is 15 residues. Trimming took 7 bases from V and 5 from J; bases not matched to a gene: 9. The germline CDR1 and CDR2 sequences are SGHAT and FQNNGV. The CDR3 DNA reads TGTGCCAGCACCCTAAGCGGGGGGGCCATAGATACGCAGTATTTT. Translating gives CASTLSGGAIDTQYF. Full variable domain (outside the CDR3, taken from reference TRBV11-2 and TRBJ2-3): EAGVAQSPRYKIIEKRQSVAFWCNPISGHATLYWYQQILGQGPKLLIQFQNNGVVDDSQLPKDRFSAERLKGVDSTLKIQPAKLEDSAVYLCASTLSGGAIDTQYFGPGTRLTVL.

The chain couples TRBV2 to TRBJ2-7, with TRBD1 matching over 10 bases. CDR1 and CDR2 (germline): SNHLY, FYNNEI. The CDR3 is made up of 17 amino acids. Trimming took 1 base from V and 2 from J; bases not matched to a gene: 8. The DNA for the CDR3 is TGTGCCAGCAGTGAAGATCGATGGACAGGGGGGACCTACGAGCAGTACTTC. Protein sequence: CASSEDRWTGGTYEQYF.

The chain links TRBV20-1 to TRBJ2-2; D is unresolved. Deletions cut 3 bases from V and 1 base from J, with 6 bases between. The CDR3 sequence is 13 residues long. Per germline, CDR1 DFQATT and CDR2 SNEGSKA (reference sequence). CDR3 in amino acids: CSASPENTGELFF. In DNA form, the CDR3 reads TGCAGTGCTAGTCCGGAGAACACCGGGGAGCTGTTTTTT.

This clonotype occurred a few times. The chain carries TRBV6-2 or TRBV6-3 and TRBJ2-3; 14 nucleotides align to TRBD2. CDR3 length: 17 residues. V gave up 0 bases and J gave up 1 base; unmatched junction bases: 0. CDR1 and CDR2 (germline): MNHEY, SVGEGT. Here the CDR3 DNA reads TGTGCCAGCAGTTACTCGACTAGCGGGGGGGGCACAGATACGCAGTATTTT. Its translation is CASSYSTSGGGTDTQYF.

This sequence joins TRBV7-9 and TRBJ1-6; D is unresolved. V was shortened by 1 base and J by 7 bases, with 8 bases between the two germline ends. This CDR3 comprises 14 residues. Germline loops: CDR1 SEHNR, CDR2 FQNEAQ (reference sequence). The CDR3 bases are TGTGCCAGCAGCTTAGAGGATACCAATTCACCCCTCCACTTT. Amino acids: CASSLEDTNSPLHF.

A few counts support this clonotype. The gene calls are TRBV2 and TRBJ2-2, with D possibly matching TRBD1 (5 bases). The CDR3 covers 15 residues. V gave up 2 bases and J gave up 6 bases, with 13 bases separating them. CDR1 is SNHLY, CDR2 FYNNEI, per germline. The CDR3 loop reads CASSEQAGMAGELFF. CDR3 sequence (DNA): TGTGCCAGCAGTGAACAGGCAGGGATGGCCGGGGAGCTGTTTTTT.

The rearrangement uses TRBV14 and TRBJ2-3; unclear D gene. The germline V and J ends were trimmed by 1 base and 1 base, with 21 bases remaining between them. The germline V gene encodes CDR1 SGHDN and CDR2 FVKESK. This CDR3 comprises 19 residues. The CDR3 protein is CASSQVMPFRADRTDTQYF. CDR3 nucleotides: TGTGCCAGCAGCCAAGTTATGCCCTTTCGGGCGGACCGCACAGATACGCAGTATTTT.

The chain is built from TRBV9 and TRBJ2-5; 9 positions agree with TRBD2. Germline V gives CDR1 SGDLS, CDR2 YYNGEE. Losses at the gene ends were 0 bases for V and 1 base for J; bases not matched to a gene: 7. CDR3 length: 17 residues. In nucleotides, the CDR3 is TGTGCCAGCAGCGTAGCTACGAGCGGGGGGCCCCAAGAGACCCAGTACTTC. This codes for CASSVATSGGPQETQYF.

This clonotype has a handful of counts. The rearrangement uses TRBV7-6 and TRBJ2-2; tentative D call: TRBD1 (6 bases). Trimming stripped 1 base from V and 3 bases from J, with 12 bases between. Germline CDR1 is SGHVS and CDR2 is FNYEAQ. The CDR3 length is 16 residues. Here the CDR3 reads CASSLVPDRYTGELFF. The CDR3, as DNA: TGTGCCAGCAGCTTAGTCCCGGACAGATACACCGGGGAGCTGTTTTTT.

This clonotype was counted only a few times. V is TRBV7-9 and J is TRBJ2-3, with 10 bases matching TRBD2. This CDR3 is 15 amino acids long. The germline V gene has CDR1 SEHNR and CDR2 FQNEAQ (reference sequence). V lost 1 base to trimming and J lost 5 bases; unmatched junction nucleotides: 3. This chain's CDR3 is CASSLGASGGDTQYF. In nucleotides, the CDR3 is TGTGCCAGCAGCTTAGGCGCTAGCGGGGGAGATACGCAGTATTTT.